The 27 T cell receptor beta chains listed next were all sequenced from one sample in a study of blood T cell repertoires in COVID-19 (dated by TCRdb to 2018 to 2021). The library was made by the immunoSEQ multiplex PCR assay. In its TCRdb copy, this immuneACCESS table keeps in-frame sequences only and misses some clones. Where compared with another copy, unresolved V genes explain less than half of these, and the others have no known cause. The sample table lists 15,000 to 20,000 clones, around 87% of them with a count of one. The ten largest account for 17% of the sample. The sequencing input was peripheral blood. The origin of the receptors is a man between 65 and 80 years old with acute or convalescent COVID-19.

This clone showed up just a few times. The J gene is TRBJ2-2, the V gene TRBV7-8; maybe TRBD2 (5 bases). The germline V and J ends were trimmed by 11 bases and 3 bases, with 13 bases remaining between them. The CDR3 is made up of 13 amino acids. From germline, CDR1 is SGHVS and CDR2 FQNEAQ. This chain's CDR3 is CAGSQLDTGELFF. Written as DNA, the CDR3 is TGTGCCGGGTCCCAACTAGACACCGGGGAGCTGTTTTTT.

The chain is built from TRBV28 and TRBJ1-4; TRBD1 matches 7 bases. The CDR3 runs 15 residues. The germline V gene encodes CDR1 MDHEN and CDR2 SYDVKM. V was clipped by 8 bases and J by 8 bases; unmatched bases: 14. In nucleotides, the CDR3 is TGTGCCAGCCACACCCGACAGGGATTAGAGGAAAAACTGTTTTTT. It specifies CASHTRQGLEEKLFF.

The chain employs TRBV5-1 and TRBJ2-7; tentative D call: TRBD1 (5 bases). In germline, CDR1 is SGHRS, CDR2 YFSETQ. The CDR3 length is 14 residues. The germline V and J ends were trimmed by 0 bases and 7 bases, with 14 bases remaining between them. The CDR3 bases are TGCGCCAGCAGCTTGGAGGGGCCCGTGGGGGAGCAGTACTTC. It translates to CASSLEGPVGEQYF.

V is TRBV14 and J is TRBJ1-4; D gene ambiguous. The CDR3 has 11 amino acids. V shed 3 bases and J shed 8 bases, with 4 bases lying between them. From germline, CDR1 is SGHDN and CDR2 FVKESK. This CDR3 reads CASSHLEKLFF. For the CDR3, the DNA is TGTGCCAGCAGCCACTTGGAAAAACTGTTTTTT.

V usage is TRBV6-6 and J usage is TRBJ2-5, with unresolved D. The germline V gene encodes CDR1 MNHNY and CDR2 SVGAGI (reference sequence). The V end was cut by 5 bases, the J end by 5 bases, with 9 bases between. The CDR3 runs 12 residues. This CDR3 is CASSPVRETQYF. The CDR3 nucleotides are TGTGCCAGCAGTCCCGTCAGGGAGACCCAGTACTTC.

V and J are TRBV3-1 (or the pseudogene TRBV3-2) and TRBJ2-1; perhaps TRBD1 as D (5 bases). V lost 2 bases, J lost 8 bases, and 16 bases lay in between. CDR3 length equals 15 residues. The germline V gene has CDR1 LGHDT and CDR2 YNNKEL (reference sequence). The CDR3 reads CASSQLQVGGDEQFF. The CDR3 DNA follows: TGTGCCAGCAGCCAACTACAGGTCGGTGGGGATGAGCAGTTCTTC.

This chain links TRBV6-6 with TRBJ2-3, with D unresolved. Trimming removed 4 bases from V and 1 base from J, with 9 bases in between. The CDR3 loop spans 14 amino acids. Germline CDR1 reads MNHNY; CDR2 reads SVGAGI (reference sequence). In nucleotides, the CDR3 is TGTGCCAGCAGTTCCAGTTTCGGCACAGATACGCAGTATTTT. It encodes CASSSSFGTDTQYF.

The J gene is TRBJ2-1, the V gene TRBV12-5; TRBD2 agrees at 9 bases. The CDR3 consists of 13 residues. Germline assignment: CDR1 LGHNT and CDR2 FRNRAP. Trimming at V came to 8 bases and at J to 9 bases, leaving 8 bases not matched to a gene. The CDR3 loop reads CASSGRTPGEQFF. The CDR3 bases are TGTGCTAGTAGCGGGAGGACACCAGGTGAGCAGTTCTTC. Complete variable domain (other parts from reference TRBV12-5 and TRBJ2-1): DARVTQTPRHKVTEMGQEVTMRCQPILGHNTVFWYRQTMMQGLELLAYFRNRAPLDDSGMPKDRFSAEMPDATLATLKIQPSEPRDSAVYFCASSGRTPGEQFFGPGTRLTVL.

The V and J genes are TRBV25-1 and TRBJ1-2; 8 nucleotides line up with TRBD1. The germline gives CDR1 MGHDK, CDR2 SYGVNS. The CDR3 spans 17 residues. Trimming at V came to 1 base and at J to 4 bases, leaving 11 bases not matched to a gene. The CDR3 DNA reads as TGTGCCAGCAGTGAATCTAAATGGCCAGGGGGCGGCTATGGCTACACCTTC. As protein: CASSESKWPGGGYGYTF.

This clone was counted a few times. This chain joins TRBV11-2 and TRBJ2-1; a weak D match, TRBD1 (5 bases). Per the germline V gene, CDR1 is SGHAT and CDR2 is FQNNGV. Trimming stripped 6 bases from V and 8 bases from J, with 14 bases between. The CDR3 consists of 13 residues. CDR3 nucleotides: TGTGCCAGCAGACGACTCAGGGTCGATGAGCAGTTCTTC. Its translation: CASRRLRVDEQFF.

This rearrangement joins TRBV5-4 to TRBJ2-1; 8 nucleotides align to TRBD1. Trimming removed 6 bases from V and 3 bases from J; junction bases left unmatched: 5. The CDR3 spans 14 residues. In germline, CDR1 is SGHNT, CDR2 YYREEE (reference sequence). The CDR3 coding sequence is TGTGCCAGCAAACCACAGGGGGGCTACAATGAGCAGTTCTTC. It codes for CASKPQGGYNEQFF.

The chain joins TRBV19 to TRBJ1-3, with D possibly TRBD1 on 6 matching bases. Trimming shortened V by 4 bases and J by 2 bases, and 12 bases separated the two germline ends. The CDR3 is 15 amino acids. Germline lookup yields CDR1 LNHDA and CDR2 SQIVND (reference sequence). In nucleotides, the CDR3 is TGTGCCAGTAGTAGAAATGGGGGCGCTGGAAACACCATATATTTT. Its protein product is CASSRNGGAGNTIYF.

The CDR3 DNA sequence: TGCGCCAGCAGCCAAGTAGGGACTAGCGGGAGGGAAGAGACCCAGTACTTC. Amino acid sequence: CASSQVGTSGREETQYF. The rearrangement uses TRBV4-1 and TRBJ2-5; TRBD2 agrees at 16 bases. From germline, CDR1 is MGHRA and CDR2 YSYEKL. The CDR3 totals 17 residues. Unmatched junction bases numbered 2, after V lost 1 base and J lost 3 bases.

The rearrangement joins TRBV6-5 to TRBJ2-1, with D possibly matching TRBD2 (6 bases). The CDR3 is 14 residues long. The V and J ends lost 3 bases and 7 bases respectively, with 13 bases between them. Looked up from germline, CDR1 is MNHEY and CDR2 is SVGAGI. The CDR3 DNA follows: TGTGCCAGCAGTTATCGACTAGTTACTAATGAGCAGTTCTTC. This translates into CASSYRLVTNEQFF.

This chain uses TRBV3-1 (or the pseudogene TRBV3-2) with TRBJ2-3, with a tentative D call TRBD2 (6 bases). The V gene lost 4 bases and the J gene lost 0 bases, with 11 bases spanning the gap. The CDR3 is 15 residues long. Germline V CDR1 and CDR2: LGHDT, YNNKEL (reference sequence). Here the CDR3 reads CASSRISGSTDTQYF. Here the CDR3 DNA reads TGTGCCAGCAGCCGGATAAGCGGGAGCACAGATACGCAGTATTTT.

The V and J genes are TRBV3-1 (or the pseudogene TRBV3-2) and TRBJ1-4; TRBD1 matches at 12 bases. J was trimmed by 8 bases and V by 5 bases; bases with no gene match: 15. The CDR3 is made up of 18 amino acids. Per the germline V gene, CDR1 is LGHDT and CDR2 is YNNKEL (reference sequence). CDR3 region: CASSSRDRGRRNSEKLFF. The CDR3 nucleotides read TGTGCCAGCAGCTCCCGGGACAGGGGGCGGCGAAATTCGGAAAAACTGTTTTTT.

The count of this clone is one. The chain recombines TRBV27 with TRBJ1-2; D might be TRBD1 (5 bases). The CDR3 has 15 residues. Germline values: CDR1 MNHEY, CDR2 SMNVEV (reference sequence). Deletions cut 6 bases from V and 4 bases from J, with 18 bases between. Here the CDR3 reads CASREQARMPYGYTF. The CDR3 DNA reads TGTGCCAGCAGAGAACAGGCGAGGATGCCCTATGGCTACACCTTC.

This clone was seen more than once but under ten times. The chain employs TRBV3-1 (or the pseudogene TRBV3-2) and TRBJ2-3; 8 bases align to TRBD1. This CDR3 contains 16 residues. Per germline, CDR1 LGHDT and CDR2 YNNKEL (reference sequence). V was pared by 4 bases and J by 1 base, with 7 bases of the junction left unmatched. The CDR3 is CASSRRDRLRTDTQYF. The CDR3 nucleotides are TGTGCCAGCAGCCGAAGGGACAGGCTACGCACAGATACGCAGTATTTT.

This chain links TRBV12-3 or TRBV12-4 with TRBJ2-7; D unresolved. V was shortened by 5 bases and J by 3 bases, with 8 bases between the two germline ends. The CDR3 consists of 12 residues. CDR3 in DNA: TGTGCCAGCAGTCCTAACAGCTACGAGCAGTACTTC. Amino acids: CASSPNSYEQYF.

V is TRBV7-6 and J is TRBJ2-1; 13 nucleotides align to TRBD2. This CDR3 has 15 amino acids. Germline loops: CDR1 SGHVS, CDR2 FNYEAQ. The J segment lost 7 bases and the V segment lost 5 bases, leaving 5 bases of the junction unmatched. The chain's CDR3 is CASSRTSGSYNEQFF. For the CDR3, the DNA is TGTGCCAGCAGCAGGACTAGCGGGAGTTATAATGAGCAGTTCTTC.

The genes are TRBV1 and TRBJ2-3; TRBD2, as called in the table, went unchecked against the DNA. TRBV1 is a listed pseudogene. The CDR3 is 15 amino acids. The CDR3 DNA sequence: TGCACCAGCACCAAGCGGGCCTCTAGCACAGATACGCAGTATTTT. Amino acid sequence: CTSTKRASSTDTQYF.

The chain links TRBV3-1 (or the pseudogene TRBV3-2) to TRBJ2-7; 10 nucleotides align to TRBD2. J lost 3 bases, V lost 3 bases, and 8 bases had no gene match. Germline-derived CDR1 and CDR2 are LGHDT and YNNKEL (reference sequence). The CDR3 length is 16 residues. CDR3 residues: CASSHLGAGGFYEQYF. The CDR3 DNA reads TGTGCCAGCAGCCACCTTGGAGCGGGAGGGTTCTACGAGCAGTACTTC.

This clone was recorded once. The chain is built from TRBV9 and TRBJ1-2; 7 bases match TRBD1. The CDR3 has 13 amino acids. V lost 3 bases, J lost 8 bases, and 7 bases stayed unmatched. Germline CDR1 reads SGDLS; CDR2 reads YYNGEE. The CDR3 protein is CASSAQGQEGYTF. The CDR3 DNA reads as TGTGCCAGCAGCGCACAGGGGCAGGAGGGCTACACCTTC. Full variable domain (outside the CDR3, taken from reference TRBV9 and TRBJ1-2): DSGVTQTPKHLITATGQRVTLRCSPRSGDLSVYWYQQSLDQGLQFLIQYYNGEERAKGNILERFSAQQFPDLHSELNLSSLELGDSALYFCASSAQGQEGYTFGSGTRLTVV.

The chain combines TRBV19 with TRBJ2-3; 8 nucleotides align to TRBD1. This CDR3 region has 18 residues. J was trimmed by 6 bases and V by 1 base; bases with no gene match: 15. CDR1 LNHDA and CDR2 SQIVND come from the germline V gene (reference sequence). This CDR3 reads CASSIAPSGTGFADTQYF. Here the CDR3 DNA reads TGTGCCAGTAGTATAGCCCCATCCGGGACAGGTTTCGCGGATACGCAGTATTTT.

V is TRBV19 and J is TRBJ1-2; TRBD1 matches at 7 bases. J gave up 4 bases and V 6 bases, and 8 bases lay outside the gene matches. CDR3 length: 14 amino acids. In germline, CDR1 is LNHDA, CDR2 SQIVND (reference sequence). The CDR3 DNA reads TGTGCCAGTAGACCTACAGGGGACACCTATGGCTACACCTTC. It codes for CASRPTGDTYGYTF.

This clone was observed once. The chain links TRBV6-5 to TRBJ2-7, with D possibly matching TRBD1 (5 bases). V shed 7 bases and J shed 3 bases, with 19 bases lying between them. Germline V gene sequence: CDR1 MNHEY, CDR2 SVGAGI. The CDR3 is 15 amino acids. The CDR3 loop is CASTGQGRLDYEQYF. The DNA for the CDR3 is TGTGCCAGCACTGGGCAGGGTCGGTTGGACTACGAGCAGTACTTC.

The chain is built from TRBV7-2 and TRBJ2-6; D ambiguous. Per the germline V gene, CDR1 is SGHTA and CDR2 is FQGNSA. The CDR3 length is 17 residues. With 2 bases removed from V and 0 bases from J, the gap between germline ends came to 11 bases. CDR3 coding DNA: TGTGCCAGCAGCTTAATGAGTCGAGCCTCTGGGGCCAACGTCCTGACTTTC. The encoded protein is CASSLMSRASGANVLTF.